The T cell receptor (beta chain) described here comes from a study of regulatory T cells in long-lasting Graves disease. Whole-study results and caveats: Persistent disease samples used TRBV28, TRBJ1-2 and TRBJ2-5 preferentially.

TCR beta libraries were built with iRepertoire HTBI primers and Arm-PCR of CDR3 regions. TCRdb recomputed calls from the multiplex PCR reads with MiXCR, one row per CDR3 protein. The sample lists hundreds of thousands of distinct CDR3 sequences; about 32% were seen once. With regard to this clonotype: Its antigen remains unknown.

Regarding time point: persistent/refractory GD, antithyroid drugs over 5 years with positive TRAb. Making the TCR library involved RNA that had been extracted from PBMCs. Germline V gives CDR1 SGHNT, CDR2 YENEEA. The CDR3 consists of 16 residues. V lost 4 bases, J lost 7 bases, and 7 bases stayed unmatched. This sequence was found in a female donor with Graves disease. Source: peripheral blood mononuclear cells (PBMCs), taken when the disease was refractory, from a patient treated with antithyroid drugs. V gene TRBV11-3 combines with J gene TRBJ2-1; 13 bases align to TRBD2. CDR3 sequence (DNA): TGTGCCAGCAGCTCAAGGACTAGCGGGAGAGGGAATGAGCAGTTCTTC. Its protein product is CASSSRTSGRGNEQFF.